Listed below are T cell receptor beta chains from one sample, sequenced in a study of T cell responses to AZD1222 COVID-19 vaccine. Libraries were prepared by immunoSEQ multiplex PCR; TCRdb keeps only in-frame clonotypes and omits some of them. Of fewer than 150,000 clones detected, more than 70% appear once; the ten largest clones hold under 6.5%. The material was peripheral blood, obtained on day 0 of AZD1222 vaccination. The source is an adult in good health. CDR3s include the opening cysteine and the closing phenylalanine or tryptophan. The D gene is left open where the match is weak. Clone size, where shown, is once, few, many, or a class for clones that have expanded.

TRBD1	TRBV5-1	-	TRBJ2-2	CASSPTGDTGELFF	TGCGCCAGCAGCCCTACAGGGGACACCGGGGAGCTGTTTTTT
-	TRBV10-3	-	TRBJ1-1	CAINGGMNTEAFF	TGTGCCATCAACGGGGGCATGAACACTGAAGCTTTCTTT
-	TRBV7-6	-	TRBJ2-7	CASSLAGRKSSYEQYF	TGTGCCAGCAGCTTAGCGGGACGGAAGAGCTCCTACGAGCAGTACTTC
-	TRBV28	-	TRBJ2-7	CASSNGGGTYEQYF	TGTGCCAGCAGCAACGGAGGAGGGACCTACGAGCAGTACTTC
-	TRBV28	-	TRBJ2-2	CASRRAGNWAGELFF	TGTGCCAGCAGACGGGCAGGGAATTGGGCCGGGGAGCTGTTTTTT
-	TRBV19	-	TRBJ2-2	CASSKTGFLITGELFF	TGTGCCAGTAGTAAGACAGGTTTCCTCATCACCGGGGAGCTGTTTTTT
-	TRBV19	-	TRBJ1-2	CASSKALSPFNYGYTF	TGTGCCAGTAGTAAAGCCCTTTCCCCCTTTAACTATGGCTACACCTTC
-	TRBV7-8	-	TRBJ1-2	CASSPQGNYGYTF	TGTGCCAGCAGCCCACAGGGCAACTATGGCTACACCTTC
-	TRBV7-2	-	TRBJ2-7	CASSLTSYEQYF	TGTGCCAGCAGCTTAACGTCCTACGAGCAGTACTTC
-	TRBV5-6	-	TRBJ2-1	CASSPRLAVWGAQFF	TGTGCCAGCAGCCCACGACTAGCCGTTTGGGGGGCGCAGTTCTTC
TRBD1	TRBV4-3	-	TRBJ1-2	CASSQVGGQGLYGYTF	TGCGCCAGCAGCCAAGTTGGCGGACAGGGACTCTATGGCTACACCTTC
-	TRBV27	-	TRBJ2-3	CASSLEGGYTDTQYF	TGTGCCAGCAGTTTGGAGGGGGGATACACAGATACGCAGTATTTT
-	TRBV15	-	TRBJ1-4	CATSMSEKLFF	TGTGCCACCAGCATGTCAGAAAAACTGTTTTTT
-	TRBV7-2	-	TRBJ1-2	CASSSTTGYGYTF	TGTGCCAGCAGCTCCACAACGGGGTATGGCTACACCTTC
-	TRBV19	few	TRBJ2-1	CASRPPGPTEQFF	TGTGCCAGTAGGCCACCGGGACCCACAGAGCAGTTCTTC
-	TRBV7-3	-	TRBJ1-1	CASSPVGGGDEAFF	TGTGCCAGCAGCCCCGTAGGTGGGGGCGACGAAGCTTTCTTT
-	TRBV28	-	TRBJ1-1	CASSLAGNGKAFF	TGTGCCAGCAGTTTAGCTGGGAATGGAAAAGCTTTCTTT
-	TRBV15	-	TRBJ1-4	CATSVGYNEKLFF	TGTGCCACCTCAGTAGGGTACAATGAAAAACTGTTTTTT
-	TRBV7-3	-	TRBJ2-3	CASSLTGSRGGTDTQYF	TGTGCCAGCAGCTTAACAGGGTCCAGGGGAGGCACAGATACGCAGTATTTT
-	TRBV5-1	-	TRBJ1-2	CASSFLGTQSQGPFGYGYTF	TGCGCCAGCAGCTTTTTGGGCACCCAGAGTCAGGGACCCTTTGGGTATGGCTACACCTTC
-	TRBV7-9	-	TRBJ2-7	CASRSRDGTYEQYF	TGTGCCAGCAGATCCCGGGACGGAACCTACGAGCAGTACTTC
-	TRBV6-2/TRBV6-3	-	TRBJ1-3	CASNPHRSSGNTIYF	TGTGCCAGCAACCCCCACCGATCCTCTGGAAACACCATATATTTT
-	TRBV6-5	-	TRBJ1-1	CASSYSGLTNTEAFF	TGTGCCAGCAGTTACTCAGGACTCACGAACACTGAAGCTTTCTTT
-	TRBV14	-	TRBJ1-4	CASSLGEAVELFF	TGTGCCAGCAGCCTAGGCGAGGCCGTTGAACTGTTTTTT
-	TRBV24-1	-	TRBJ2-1	CATSAADYNEQFF	TGTGCCACCAGTGCCGCCGACTACAATGAGCAGTTCTTC
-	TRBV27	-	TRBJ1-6	CASMGVNSPLHF	TGTGCCAGCATGGGGGTTAATTCACCCCTCCACTTT
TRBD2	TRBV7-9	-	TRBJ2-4	CASSPGGTPRAKNIQYF	TGTGCCAGCAGCCCGGGGGGGACACCTCGCGCCAAAAACATTCAGTACTTC
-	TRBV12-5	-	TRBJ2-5	CASGNDGKTQYF	TGTGCTAGTGGCAACGACGGAAAGACCCAGTACTTC
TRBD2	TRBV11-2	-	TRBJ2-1	CASSTIAGRYNEQFF	TGTGCCAGCAGCACCATAGCGGGGAGATACAATGAGCAGTTCTTC
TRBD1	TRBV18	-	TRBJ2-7	CASSPRAGGYEQYF	TGTGCCAGCTCCCCGAGAGCAGGGGGATACGAGCAGTACTTC
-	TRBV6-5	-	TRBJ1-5	CASSYAPNQPQHF	TGTGCCAGCAGTTACGCACCTAATCAGCCCCAGCATTTT
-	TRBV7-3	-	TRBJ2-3	CASSPGIFTDTQYF	TGTGCCAGCAGCCCCGGGATCTTCACAGATACGCAGTATTTT
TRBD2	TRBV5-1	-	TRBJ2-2	CASSFRGETGELFF	TGCGCCAGCAGCTTCCGGGGGGAGACCGGGGAGCTGTTTTTT
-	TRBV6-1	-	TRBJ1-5	CASSEAGWGGRQPQHF	TGTGCCAGCAGTGAAGCGGGCTGGGGAGGTCGGCAGCCCCAGCATTTT
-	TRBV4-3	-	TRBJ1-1	CASSQEGGRDTEAFF	TGCGCCAGCAGCCAAGAAGGGGGACGGGACACTGAAGCTTTCTTT
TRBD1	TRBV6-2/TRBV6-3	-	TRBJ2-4	CASSSPDRMNIQYF	TGTGCCAGCAGTTCTCCGGACAGGATGAACATTCAGTACTTC
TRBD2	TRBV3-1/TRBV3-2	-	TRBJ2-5	CASSQALAGGQETQYF	TGTGCCAGCAGCCAGGCACTAGCGGGGGGGCAAGAGACCCAGTACTTC
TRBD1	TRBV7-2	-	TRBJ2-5	CASSLRQGQETQYF	TGTGCCAGCAGCTTAAGACAGGGGCAGGAGACCCAGTACTTC
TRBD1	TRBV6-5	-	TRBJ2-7	CASRPGQGSYEQYF	TGTGCCAGCAGACCGGGACAGGGGAGCTACGAGCAGTACTTC
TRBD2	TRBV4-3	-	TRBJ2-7	CASSQDPYQTSGGSYEQYF	TGCGCCAGCAGCCAAGATCCCTACCAGACTAGCGGGGGGAGCTACGAGCAGTACTTC
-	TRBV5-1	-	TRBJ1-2	CASSLTASYGYTF	TGCGCCAGCAGCTTGACGGCTAGTTATGGCTACACCTTC
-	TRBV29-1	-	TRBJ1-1	CSVEENTEAFF	TGCAGCGTTGAGGAGAACACTGAAGCTTTCTTT
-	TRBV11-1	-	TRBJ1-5	CASSLSTNQPQHF	TGTGCCAGCAGCTTATCCACCAATCAGCCCCAGCATTTT
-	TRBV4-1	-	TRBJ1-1	CASSQVGGEAFF	TGCGCCAGCAGCCAAGTTGGGGGTGAAGCTTTCTTT
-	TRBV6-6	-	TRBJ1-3	CAIGGGRQDNTIYF	TGTGCCATCGGGGGGGGGAGACAGGACAACACCATATATTTT
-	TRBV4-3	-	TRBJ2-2	CASSQEIPTDTNTGELFF	TGCGCCAGCAGCCAAGAAATACCGACGGACACGAACACCGGGGAGCTGTTTTTT
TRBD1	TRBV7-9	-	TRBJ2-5	CASSSTPGQGQETQYF	TGTGCCAGCAGCTCCACCCCGGGACAGGGACAAGAGACCCAGTACTTC
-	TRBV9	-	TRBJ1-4	CASSVGMGAKEKLFF	TGTGCCAGCAGCGTAGGGATGGGGGCAAAAGAAAAACTGTTTTTT
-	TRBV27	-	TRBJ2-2	CASSLSQTAANTGELFF	TGTGCCAGCAGTTTATCCCAGACAGCCGCGAACACCGGGGAGCTGTTTTTT
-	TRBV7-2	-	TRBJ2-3	CASGETGSPDTQYF	TGTGCCAGCGGCGAAACCGGCTCACCAGATACGCAGTATTTT
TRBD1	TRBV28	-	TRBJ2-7	CASSMGQGYEQYF	TGTGCCAGCAGTATGGGACAGGGGTACGAGCAGTACTTC
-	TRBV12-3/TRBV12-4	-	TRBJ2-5	CASSYGGPGTQYF	TGTGCCAGCAGTTACGGGGGCCCAGGGACCCAGTACTTC
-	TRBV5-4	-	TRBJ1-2	CASSLALGSFGYTF	TGTGCCAGCAGCTTGGCCCTGGGGTCTTTTGGCTACACCTTC
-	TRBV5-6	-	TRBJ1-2	CASSEPPNYGYTF	TGTGCCAGCAGCGAACCACCTAACTATGGCTACACCTTC
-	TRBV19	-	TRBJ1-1	CASSSSRDTEAFF	TGTGCCAGTAGTAGTAGCCGGGACACTGAAGCTTTCTTT
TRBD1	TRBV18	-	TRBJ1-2	CASSPGQGVDYGYTF	TGTGCCAGCTCACCAGGACAGGGTGTCGACTATGGCTACACCTTC
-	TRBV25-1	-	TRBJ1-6	CASSNPHSPLHF	TGTGCCAGCAGTAACCCCCATTCACCCCTCCACTTT
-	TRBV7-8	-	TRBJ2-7	CASSFDVDQVGHEQYF	TGTGCCAGCAGCTTTGATGTAGATCAAGTGGGACACGAGCAGTACTTC
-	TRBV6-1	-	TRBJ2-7	CASSELGFSYEQYF	TGTGCCAGCAGTGAGTTAGGTTTTTCCTACGAGCAGTACTTC